Here is one T cell receptor (beta chain) with its context. Its antigen remains unidentified. In the same sample, other DNA sequences code for this CDR3. The data were taken from a study of shared clonotypes between healthy human individuals. Study conclusions and caveats: Clonotypes shared by all four sorted-subset donors had higher generation probabilities than non-shared clonotypes.

Original data processing: Filtering differed since immunoSEQ provided only junctions, with no quality scores. TCRdb's table, derived via immunoSEQ multiplex PCR, lists solely in-frame clones and lacks some. The D gene and trimming were derived from the DNA, and the V and J assignments and clone size from that table. The profile shows about 2,100,000 clones, just over 90% of them singletons. The naive CD8 subset, CD45RO-negative cells positively selected for CCR7, excluded terminally differentiated effector memory CD45RA+ cells. All donors were healthy HIV-negative adults lacking recent acute infections or vaccinations. Sample: naive CD8+ T cells from PBMCs. This receptor was identified in a young man in good health. Some clones in this sample may be carry-over from other donors' samples.

The CDR3 DNA reads as TGTGCCAGCAGTCCCGGGACAGGGGGCGGTTACGAGCAGTACTTC. It translates to CASSPGTGGGYEQYF. This chain uses TRBV27 with TRBJ2-7; TRBD1 matches 12 bases. This CDR3 is built from 15 residues. CDR1 and CDR2 (germline): MNHEY, SMNVEV (reference sequence). V was clipped by 5 bases and J by 4 bases; unmatched bases: 6.